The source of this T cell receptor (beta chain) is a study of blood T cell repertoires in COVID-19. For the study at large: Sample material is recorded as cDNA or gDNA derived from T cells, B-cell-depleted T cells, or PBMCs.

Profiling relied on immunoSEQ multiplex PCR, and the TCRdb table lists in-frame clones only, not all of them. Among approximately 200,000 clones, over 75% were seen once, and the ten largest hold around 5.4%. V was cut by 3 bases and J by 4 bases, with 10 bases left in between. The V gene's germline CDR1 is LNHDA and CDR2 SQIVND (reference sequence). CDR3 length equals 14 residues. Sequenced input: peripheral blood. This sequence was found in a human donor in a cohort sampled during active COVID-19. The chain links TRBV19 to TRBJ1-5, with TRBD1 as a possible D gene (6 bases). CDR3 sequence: CASSMMQGNQPQHF. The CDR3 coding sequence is TGTGCCAGTAGTATGATGCAGGGGAATCAGCCCCAGCATTTT.